The 32 T cell receptor beta chains below were found in one sample sequenced in a study of shared clonotypes between healthy human individuals. Only in-frame clones appear in the TCRdb table, and some are missing; sequencing was by immunoSEQ multiplex PCR. The sample lists 2 million to 2.5 million clones; almost 96% were seen once. Sequenced sample: naive CD4+ T cells sorted from blood. As to subset: CD45RA+ positively selected. The source of these receptors is a man younger than 35 in good health.

V is TRBV10-3 and J is TRBJ1-5; 7 positions match TRBD1. Losses at the gene ends were 6 bases for V and 3 bases for J; bases not matched to a gene: 8. CDR1 is ENHRY, CDR2 SYGVKD, per germline. The CDR3 loop spans 15 amino acids. The CDR3 here is CAIRITGADNQPQHF. The CDR3 DNA is TGTGCCATCAGGATAACAGGGGCGGACAATCAGCCCCAGCATTTT.

About this clone itself: The same CDR3 is also encoded by other DNA sequences in this sample. The chain combines TRBV6-5 with TRBJ1-6, with D unclear. Trimming took 6 bases from V and 0 from J, leaving 9 bases between them. The CDR3 runs to 15 residues. Germline lookup yields CDR1 MNHEY and CDR2 SVGAGI. The chain's CDR3 is CASSQGSSYNSPLHF. In DNA form, the CDR3 reads TGTGCCAGCAGCCAAGGGAGCTCCTATAATTCACCCCTCCACTTT.

The chain carries TRBV6-5 and TRBJ1-2, with 8 bases fitting TRBD1. The CDR3 extends over 13 amino acids. The germline V gene has CDR1 MNHEY and CDR2 SVGAGI. After removal of 6 bases from V and 10 bases from J, the junction contained 10 bases not matched to a gene. The CDR3 bases are TGTGCCAGCAGCCCCCCACTGACAGGGGTCTACACCTTC. This sequence encodes CASSPPLTGVYTF.

The chain recombines TRBV29-1 with TRBJ2-7, with D perhaps TRBD2 (6 bases). CDR3 length equals 12 residues. V dropped 4 bases and J dropped 3 bases, with 10 bases sitting between them. CDR1 is SQVTM and CDR2 is ANQGSEA in the germline V gene. The CDR3 sequence is CSVAGTLYEQYF. CDR3 nucleotide sequence: TGCAGCGTTGCCGGGACTCTCTACGAGCAGTACTTC.

In regard to this clone: Distinct nucleotide sequences in the sample also encode this CDR3. The chain uses TRBV5-1 and TRBJ1-4; 10 nucleotides agree with TRBD1. Germline assignment: CDR1 SGHRS and CDR2 YFSETQ. CDR3 size: 16 residues. V lost 4 bases and J lost 2; bases outside the gene matches: 5. For the CDR3, the DNA is TGCGCCAGCAGCCCGGGACAGGGGTTGACTAATGAAAAACTGTTTTTT. Its protein product is CASSPGQGLTNEKLFF.

This clone has a single count. The V call is TRBV7-8, the J call TRBJ2-7; D may correspond to TRBD1 or TRBD2 (7 bases each). Trimming cost V 4 bases and J 3 bases, with 25 bases left between them. CDR3 length: 18 amino acids. Germline CDR1 SGHVS, CDR2 FQNEAQ. CDR3 sequence (DNA): TGTGCCAGCAGCTATCTTATTGTGACAGGGAGGGCAGTCTACGAGCAGTACTTC. Its protein is CASSYLIVTGRAVYEQYF.

This chain connects TRBV2 to TRBJ2-1; TRBD1 might be the D (5 bases). This CDR3 has 14 amino acids. Trimming stripped 5 bases from V and 3 bases from J, with 11 bases between. Germline V gene sequence: CDR1 SNHLY, CDR2 FYNNEI. The CDR3 nucleotides read TGTGCCAGCAGTCTTGGACATAACTACAATGAGCAGTTCTTC. Protein product: CASSLGHNYNEQFF.

This rearrangement joins TRBV5-1 to TRBJ2-7; D perhaps matches TRBD2 (6 bases). There are 14 residues in the CDR3. V dropped 2 bases and J dropped 7 bases, with 16 bases sitting between them. Germline V lookup: CDR1 SGHRS, CDR2 YFSETQ. The CDR3 DNA follows: TGCGCCAGCAGCTTATCGGGGACCGGGGGAGAGCAGTACTTC. This encodes CASSLSGTGGEQYF.

The chain has TRBV2 and TRBJ2-5, with TRBD1 matching 7 bases. Trimming took 4 bases from V and 1 from J; bases not matched to a gene: 6. CDR1 SNHLY and CDR2 FYNNEI come from the germline V gene. This CDR3 region has 15 residues. The DNA for the CDR3 is TGTGCCAGCAGTGTCCAGGGACAGAGCCAAGAGACCCAGTACTTC. Protein sequence: CASSVQGQSQETQYF. The complete variable domain, with remaining parts taken from reference TRBV2 and TRBJ2-5, reads EPEVTQTPSHQVTQMGQEVILRCVPISNHLYFYWYRQILGQKVEFLVSFYNNEISEKSEIFDDQFSVERPDGSNFTLKIRSTKLEDSAMYFCASSVQGQSQETQYFGPGTRLLVL.

The chain recombines TRBV28 with TRBJ2-7; TRBD2 aligns across 14 bases. Looked up from germline, CDR1 is MDHEN and CDR2 is SYDVKM. CDR3 size: 16 residues. J lost 4 bases, V lost 2 bases, and 4 bases had no gene match. The CDR3 coding sequence is TGTGCCAGCAGTTTAGCTGGACTAGCGGGGGGTTACGAGCAGTACTTC. Its translation: CASSLAGLAGGYEQYF.

The V call is TRBV12-5, the J call TRBJ1-2; TRBD1 is a possible D gene (6 bases). V lost 1 base and J 4 bases, leaving 7 bases between the germline ends. The germline CDR1 and CDR2 sequences are LGHNT and FRNRAP. The CDR3 runs 13 residues. The CDR3 DNA reads TGTGCTAGTGGTTTGGCAGGGGTCTATGGCTACACCTTC. Its protein is CASGLAGVYGYTF.

The V and J genes are TRBV5-1 and TRBJ2-7, with 7 bases lining up with TRBD1. Germline CDR1 and CDR2: SGHRS and YFSETQ. J lost 2 bases, V lost 4 bases, and 12 bases had no gene match. The CDR3 loop spans 16 amino acids. CDR3 bases: TGCGCCAGCAGCGGGGGCCGCAGGGGGAATACCTACGAGCAGTACTTC. It codes for CASSGGRRGNTYEQYF.

V and J are TRBV5-4 and TRBJ2-2; 9 positions agree with TRBD2. Germline V lookup: CDR1 SGHNT, CDR2 YYREEE (reference sequence). Unmatched junction bases numbered 11, after V lost 4 bases and J lost 7 bases. The CDR3 covers 16 residues. The CDR3 nucleotides read TGTGCCAGCAGCCCGTGGGGTATAGCGGGAGTCGGGGAGCTGTTTTTT. This codes for CASSPWGIAGVGELFF.

In its sample, this clone was seen once. J is TRBJ2-7 and V is TRBV18, with 14 bases matching TRBD2. V shed 4 bases, J shed 3 bases, and the junction held 2 bases outside the gene matches. Germline CDR1 and CDR2: KGHSH and LQKENI. The CDR3 length is 15 residues. This CDR3 is CASSLGLAGVYEQYF. The CDR3, as DNA: TGTGCCAGCTCACTGGGACTAGCGGGAGTCTACGAGCAGTACTTC.

The chain employs TRBV27 and TRBJ1-1, with 7 bases fitting TRBD1. CDR1 MNHEY and CDR2 SMNVEV come from the germline V gene (reference sequence). Losses at the gene ends were 5 bases for V and 5 bases for J; bases not matched to a gene: 8. The CDR3 sequence is 14 residues long. CDR3 loop: CASSPRTGITEAFF. CDR3 nucleotide sequence: TGTGCCAGCAGTCCGAGGACAGGAATAACTGAAGCTTTCTTT.

The rearrangement joins TRBV28 to TRBJ2-2; perhaps D is TRBD1 or TRBD2 (6 bases each). The CDR3 has 16 amino acids. Germline V lookup: CDR1 MDHEN, CDR2 SYDVKM. V was pared by 1 base and J by 0 bases, with 9 bases between. CDR3 residues: CASSLYGGPNTGELFF. DNA for the CDR3: TGTGCCAGCAGTTTATATGGGGGGCCGAACACCGGGGAGCTGTTTTTT.

V gene TRBV5-4 combines with J gene TRBJ1-2, with D maybe TRBD1 (5 bases). Trimming removed 4 bases from V and 9 bases from J, with 13 bases in between. The CDR3 sequence is 12 residues long. CDR1 and CDR2 (germline): SGHNT, YYREEE (reference sequence). CDR3 loop: CASSPGTNSYTF. The CDR3 DNA reads as TGTGCCAGCAGCCCCGGGACTAATAGCTACACCTTC.

This rearrangement joins TRBV19 to TRBJ1-5; no clear D gene. The germline V and J ends were trimmed by 3 bases and 4 bases, with 4 bases remaining between them. This CDR3 region has 12 residues. CDR1 LNHDA and CDR2 SQIVND come from the germline V gene (reference sequence). The CDR3 loop is CASSILNQPQHF. The DNA for the CDR3 is TGTGCCAGTAGTATCTTGAATCAGCCCCAGCATTTT. The whole variable domain, remainder taken from reference TRBV19 and TRBJ1-5, is DGGITQSPKYLFRKEGQNVTLSCEQNLNHDAMYWYRQDPGQGLRLIYYSQIVNDFQKGDIAEGYSVSREKKESFPLTVTSAQKNPTAFYLCASSILNQPQHFGDGTRLSIL.

Note on this clone: This same CDR3 is encoded by further DNA sequences in the sample. V and J are TRBV5-4 and TRBJ1-2; no clear D gene. Germline V lookup: CDR1 SGHNT, CDR2 YYREEE (reference sequence). V dropped 0 bases and J dropped 3 bases, with 9 bases sitting between them. The CDR3 runs to 14 residues. The CDR3 protein is CASSLEAGYYGYTF. For the CDR3, the DNA is TGTGCCAGCAGCTTGGAGGCGGGTTACTATGGCTACACCTTC.

This clone was seen just once. The chain carries TRBV30 and TRBJ1-4, with D possibly TRBD1 on 6 matching bases. The CDR3 loop spans 14 amino acids. CDR1 and CDR2 (germline): GTSNPN, SVGIG (reference sequence). V dropped 4 bases and J dropped 3 bases, with 12 bases sitting between them. CDR3 nucleotides: TGTGCCTGGACGTCACAGGGTCCTAATGAAAAACTGTTTTTT. Encoded protein: CAWTSQGPNEKLFF. The full variable domain, its missing parts supplied by reference TRBV30 and TRBJ1-4, is SQTIHQWPATLVQPVGSPLSLECTVEGTSNPNLYWYRQAAGRGLQLLFYSVGIGQISSEVPQNLSASRPQDRQFILSSKKLLLSDSGFYLCAWTSQGPNEKLFFGSGTQLSVL.

The chain joins TRBV2 to TRBJ2-6; D possibly corresponds to TRBD2 (6 bases). The CDR3 consists of 16 residues. CDR1 is SNHLY, CDR2 FYNNEI, per germline. V was cut by 8 bases and J by 0 bases, with 14 bases left in between. The CDR3 coding sequence is TGTGCCAGCGGGTCGCGGGGCCGCTCTGGGGCCAACGTCCTGACTTTC. It is translated as CASGSRGRSGANVLTF.

This rearrangement joins TRBV10-1 to TRBJ1-5; no clear D gene. V was pared by 0 bases and J by 3 bases, with 12 bases between. CDR3 length: 16 residues. Germline V gives CDR1 WNHNN, CDR2 SYGVQD (reference sequence). This CDR3 reads CASSESRMRNNQPQHF. CDR3 DNA: TGCGCCAGCAGTGAGTCGAGAATGAGAAACAATCAGCCCCAGCATTTT.

The CDR3: CASSSPAKLTYEQYF. DNA for the CDR3: TGTGCCAGCAGTTCCCCAGCAAAACTTACCTACGAGCAGTACTTC. This chain connects TRBV6-6 to TRBJ2-7; D uncertain. The CDR3 sequence is 15 residues long. The V end lost 4 bases, the J end lost 2 bases, and 15 bases lay between the germline ends. CDR1 and CDR2 from the germline V gene are MNHNY and SVGAGI (reference sequence).

CDR3 loop: CASSPGTADTQYF. The CDR3 nucleotides read TGTGCCAGCAGCCCGGGGACCGCGGATACGCAGTATTTT. The chain has TRBV7-6 and TRBJ2-3, with D possibly called TRBD1 or TRBD2 (5 bases each). Germline assignment: CDR1 SGHVS and CDR2 FNYEAQ. The CDR3 is 13 residues long. The V gene lost 5 bases and the J gene lost 6 bases, with 12 bases spanning the gap.

The rearrangement uses TRBV11-2 and TRBJ2-1; D could derive from TRBD1 or TRBD2 (5 bases each). Germline-derived CDR1 and CDR2 are SGHAT and FQNNGV. CDR3 length: 15 amino acids. The V end was cut by 5 bases, the J end by 6 bases, with 17 bases between. The CDR3: CASSRLVLGGNEQFF. Written as DNA, the CDR3 is TGTGCCAGCAGCAGACTGGTGCTTGGGGGCAATGAGCAGTTCTTC.

Concerning this clone itself: The same CDR3 also results from other DNA sequences found in this sample. The chain joins TRBV6-5 to TRBJ1-4; 8 bases agree with TRBD1. Losses at the gene ends were 5 bases for V and 0 bases for J; bases not matched to a gene: 2. The CDR3 extends over 15 amino acids. The germline CDR1 and CDR2 sequences are MNHEY and SVGAGI. CDR3 sequence (DNA): TGTGCCAGCAGTCCAGGGGGCGCAACTAATGAAAAACTGTTTTTT. This translates into CASSPGGATNEKLFF.

This clone was seen a handful of times. CDR3 coding DNA: TGTGCCAGGAGCCGGACAGGGACGTTTCAGCCCCAGCATTTT. Protein sequence: CARSRTGTFQPQHF. The chain combines TRBV21-1 with TRBJ1-5; the table gives TRBD1 as D, unverified against the DNA. TRBV21-1 is a known pseudogene. There are 14 residues in the CDR3.

The chain links TRBV29-1 to TRBJ2-7; no clear D gene. Germline V lookup: CDR1 SQVTM, CDR2 ANQGSEA. CDR3 size: 11 residues. The V end lost 5 bases, the J end lost 4 bases, and 9 bases lay between the germline ends. The CDR3 loop reads CSVLVIYEQYF. The CDR3 DNA follows: TGCAGCGTTCTGGTTATATACGAGCAGTACTTC.

This clone was observed a single time. This rearrangement joins TRBV19 to TRBJ2-2; TRBD1 matches at 7 bases. The CDR3 covers 17 residues. J was trimmed by 4 bases and V by 7 bases; bases with no gene match: 15. Per the germline V gene, CDR1 is LNHDA and CDR2 is SQIVND (reference sequence). Written as DNA, the CDR3 is TGTGCCAGTACCATTACCTCGACAGGGATGGGCACCGGGGAGCTGTTTTTT. Amino acid sequence: CASTITSTGMGTGELFF. Together with reference TRBV19 and TRBJ2-2, the CDR3 gives the full variable domain: DGGITQSPKYLFRKEGQNVTLSCEQNLNHDAMYWYRQDPGQGLRLIYYSQIVNDFQKGDIAEGYSVSREKKESFPLTVTSAQKNPTAFYLCASTITSTGMGTGELFFGEGSRLTVL.

The chain couples TRBV4-3 to TRBJ2-7; the match to TRBD2 covers 10 bases. The CDR3 totals 16 residues. Losses at the gene ends were 0 bases for V and 4 bases for J; bases not matched to a gene: 6. The V gene's germline CDR1 is LGHNA and CDR2 YSLEER. The DNA for the CDR3 is TGCGCCAGCAGCCAAGATCTGTCTAGCGGGAGTTACGAGCAGTACTTC. It encodes CASSQDLSSGSYEQYF.

The J gene is TRBJ2-5, the V gene TRBV5-4; possible D gene TRBD2, 7 bases. Germline V gives CDR1 SGHNT, CDR2 YYREEE (reference sequence). The CDR3 is 14 amino acids. Trimming removed 3 bases at V and 2 bases at J, with 11 bases between. The CDR3 nucleotides are TGTGCCAGCAGCTCAAAGGGGGGGCAAGAGACCCAGTACTTC. Residues: CASSSKGGQETQYF. The entire variable domain, with the rest obtained from reference TRBV5-4 and TRBJ2-5, is as follows: ETGVTQSPTHLIKTRGQQVTLRCSSQSGHNTVSWYQQALGQGPQFIFQYYREEENGRGNFPPRFSGLQFPNYSSELNVNALELDDSALYLCASSSKGGQETQYFGPGTRLLVL.

The chain employs TRBV18 and TRBJ1-6; TRBD1 aligns across 10 bases. The V and J ends lost 0 bases and 7 bases, in that order; junction bases with no gene match: 3. Germline loops: CDR1 KGHSH, CDR2 LQKENI. This CDR3 spans 16 amino acids. The DNA for the CDR3 is TGTGCCAGCTCACCACCGGGACAGGGGAAAAATTCACCCCTCCACTTT. Translated: CASSPPGQGKNSPLHF.